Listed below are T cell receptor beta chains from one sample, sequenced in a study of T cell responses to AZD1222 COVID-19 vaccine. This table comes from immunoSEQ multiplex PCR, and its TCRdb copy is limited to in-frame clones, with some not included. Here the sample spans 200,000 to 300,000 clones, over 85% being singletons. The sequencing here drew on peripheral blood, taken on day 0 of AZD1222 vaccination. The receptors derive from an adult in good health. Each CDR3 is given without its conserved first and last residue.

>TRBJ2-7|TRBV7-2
ASSLSVYEQY
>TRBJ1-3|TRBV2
ASSEAGGLGNTIY
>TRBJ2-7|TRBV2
ARGQGAHYEQY
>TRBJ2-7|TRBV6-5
ASSYTTGSYEQY
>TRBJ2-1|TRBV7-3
ASSFQGADNEQF
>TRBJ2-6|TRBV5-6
ASSRGMTAGANVLT
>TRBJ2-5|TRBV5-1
ASSFNTGGETQY
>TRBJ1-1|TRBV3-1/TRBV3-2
ASSQVGGDTEAF
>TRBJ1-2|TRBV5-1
ASSLGDMGNGYT
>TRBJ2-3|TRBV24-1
ATSRGGLTDTQY
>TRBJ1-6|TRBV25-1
ASSAEGGSYNSPLH
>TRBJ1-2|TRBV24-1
ATSDSPGKSADGYT
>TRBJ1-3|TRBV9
ASSVDSRNTIY
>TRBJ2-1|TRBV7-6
ASSRGLAGEGYNEQF
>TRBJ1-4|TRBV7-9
ASSPPGREKLF
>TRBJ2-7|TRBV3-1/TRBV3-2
ASSWEGYEQY
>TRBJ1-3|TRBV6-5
ASSRGGENTVY
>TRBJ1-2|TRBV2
ASSVRTGFDGYT
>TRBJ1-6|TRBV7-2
ASSLGGWGHLH
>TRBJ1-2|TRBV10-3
AIKGVEDGYT
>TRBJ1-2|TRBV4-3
ASSQGYEPGGYT
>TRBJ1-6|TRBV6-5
ASSYSNSPLH
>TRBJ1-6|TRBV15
ATSSRVGSPLH
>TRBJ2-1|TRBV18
ASSPAGFEQF
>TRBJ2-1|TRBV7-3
ASSRDRGAYNEQF
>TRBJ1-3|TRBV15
ATSRDRVPGGNTIY
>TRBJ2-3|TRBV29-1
SGGLSGDTQY
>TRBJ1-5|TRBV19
ASNLDRVGFNQPQH
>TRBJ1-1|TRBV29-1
SVRHRGNTEAF
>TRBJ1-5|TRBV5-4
ASSAGTGNNQPQH
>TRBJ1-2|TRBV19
ASADRANYGYT
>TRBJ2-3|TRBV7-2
ASSSQSPAPDTQY
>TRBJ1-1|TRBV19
ASSIGPDRWTEAF
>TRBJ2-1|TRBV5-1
ASSPQGSEDYEQF
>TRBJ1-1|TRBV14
ASSQVADLPMNTEAF
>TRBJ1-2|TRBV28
ASSLTGGNGYT
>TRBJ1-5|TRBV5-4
ASSLGGGHQPQH
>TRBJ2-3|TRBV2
ASRLARTDTQY
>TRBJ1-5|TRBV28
ASSGGWRNQPQH
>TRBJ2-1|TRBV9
ASSVGIAGYPYNEQF
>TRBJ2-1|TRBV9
ASSVTLATGNEQF
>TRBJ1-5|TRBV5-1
ASSSRPGDQPQH
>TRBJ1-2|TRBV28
ASSLGVAGRDGYT
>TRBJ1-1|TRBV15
ATSRVSGDEAF
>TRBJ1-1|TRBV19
ASSSRHVRGSVF
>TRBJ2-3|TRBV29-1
SVEDLGRGDSTDTQY
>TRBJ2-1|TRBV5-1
ASSFDGGAPHNEQF
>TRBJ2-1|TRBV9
ASSVAPYRDSNEQF
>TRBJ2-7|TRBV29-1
SVGQGSSYEQY
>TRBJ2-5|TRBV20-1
SASGRGTQY
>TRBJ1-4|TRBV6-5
ASSYSWGRHEKLF
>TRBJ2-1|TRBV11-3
ASSLDGGEQF
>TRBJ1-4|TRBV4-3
ASSPSGQEDEKLF
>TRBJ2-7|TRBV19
ASSRAGVSYEQY
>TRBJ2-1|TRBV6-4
ASSDFAGGRNEQF
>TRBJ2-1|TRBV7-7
ASSLNPTGNYNEQF
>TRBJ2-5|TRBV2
ASSRDREFETQY
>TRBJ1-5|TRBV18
ASSPGVVGQPQH
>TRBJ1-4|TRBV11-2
ASSLTAGPREKLF
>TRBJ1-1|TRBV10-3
AISGGGQNTEAF